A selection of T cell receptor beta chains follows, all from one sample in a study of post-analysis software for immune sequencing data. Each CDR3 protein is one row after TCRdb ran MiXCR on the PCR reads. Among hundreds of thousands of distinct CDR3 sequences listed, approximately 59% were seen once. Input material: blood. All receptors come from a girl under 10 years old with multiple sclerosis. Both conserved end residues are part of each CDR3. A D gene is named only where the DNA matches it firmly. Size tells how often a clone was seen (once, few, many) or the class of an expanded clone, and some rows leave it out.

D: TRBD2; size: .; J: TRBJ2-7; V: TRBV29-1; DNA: TGCAGCGTCGATACGACGGGAGGAACCGGCGAGCAGTACTTC; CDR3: CSVDTTGGTGEQYF
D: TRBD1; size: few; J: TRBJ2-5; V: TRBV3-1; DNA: TGTGCCAGCAGCCCCACGACAGGGGTGGGGGAGACCCAGTACTTC; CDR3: CASSPTTGVGETQYF
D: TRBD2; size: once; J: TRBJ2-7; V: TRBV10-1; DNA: TGCGCCAGCAGTGAGGCCGCTAGCGGCTCCTACGAGCAGTACTTC; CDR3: CASSEAASGSYEQYF
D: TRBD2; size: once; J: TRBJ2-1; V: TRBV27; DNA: TGTGCCAGCCGCCCCGCGGGGGTCAGGAATGAGCAGTTCTTC; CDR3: CASRPAGVRNEQFF
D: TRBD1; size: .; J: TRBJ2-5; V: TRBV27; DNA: TGTGCCAGCAGTGCCGACAGGGGAAAGACCCAGTACTTC; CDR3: CASSADRGKTQYF
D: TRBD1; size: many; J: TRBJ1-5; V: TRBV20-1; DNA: TGCAGTGCTAGAGACGGCAGGACAGGGATCAATCAGCCCCAGCATTTT; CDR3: CSARDGRTGINQPQHF
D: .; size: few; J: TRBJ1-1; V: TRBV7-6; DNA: TGTGCCAGCAGCGGACAGCCAAACACTGAAGCTTTCTTT; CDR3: CASSGQPNTEAFF
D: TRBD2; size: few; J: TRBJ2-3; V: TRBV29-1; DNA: TGCAGCGTGATCGGGACTAGCGGGAGTAAAGCAGATACGCAGTATTTT; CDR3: CSVIGTSGSKADTQYF
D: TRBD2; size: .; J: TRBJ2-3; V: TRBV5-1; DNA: TGCGCCAGCAGCTTGTGGGCCGGGAGGGGTGGATCGCAGTATTTT; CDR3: CASSLWAGRGGSQYF
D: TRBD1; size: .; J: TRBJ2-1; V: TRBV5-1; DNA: TGCGCCAGCCACCAAGCGGGACAGGGGAATGAGCAGTTCTTC; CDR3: CASHQAGQGNEQFF
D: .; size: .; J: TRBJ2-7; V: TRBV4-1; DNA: TGCGCCAGCAGCCAAGATCCGGGGCGGGTCGGGGAGCAGTACTTC; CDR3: CASSQDPGRVGEQYF
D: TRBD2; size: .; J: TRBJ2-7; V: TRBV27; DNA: TGTGCCAGCACAATAGGGGCTAGCGGGTCCAGCTCCTACAATGAGCAGTACTTC; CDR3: CASTIGASGSSSYNEQYF
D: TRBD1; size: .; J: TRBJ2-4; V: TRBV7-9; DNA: TGTGCCAGCAGCTCGGGACATGACAAAAAGGGGGCATGGAACATTCAGTACTTC; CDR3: CASSSGHDKKGAWNIQYF
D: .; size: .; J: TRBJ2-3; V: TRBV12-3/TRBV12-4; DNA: TGTGCCAGCAGTTGGAGCAGAGGGCCCCCCGGAGATACGCAGTATTTT; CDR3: CASSWSRGPPGDTQYF
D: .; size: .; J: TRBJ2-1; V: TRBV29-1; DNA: TGCAGCGTTGTAGCAAGGGATGAGCAGTTCTTC; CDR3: CSVVARDEQFF
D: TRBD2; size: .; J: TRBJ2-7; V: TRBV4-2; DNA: TGTACCAGCAGCCCGGGACTAGGGGGCTACGAGCAGTACTTC; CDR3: CTSSPGLGGYEQYF
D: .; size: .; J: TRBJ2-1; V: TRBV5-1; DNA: TGCGCCAGCAGCTTGTGGCCCTCCAATGAGCAGTTCTTC; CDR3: CASSLWPSNEQFF
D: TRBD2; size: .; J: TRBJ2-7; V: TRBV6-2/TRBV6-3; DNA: TGTGCCAGCAGCAGACTAGCCGTCGTCGAGCAGTACTTC; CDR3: CASSRLAVVEQYF
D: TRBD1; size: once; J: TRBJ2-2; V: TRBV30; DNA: TGTGCCTGGAGGTCCGGACAGGGGTCGAACACCGGGGAGCTGTTTTTT; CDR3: CAWRSGQGSNTGELFF
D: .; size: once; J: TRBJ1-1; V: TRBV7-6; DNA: TGTGCCAGCAGCTTCGACACCTTGAACACTGAAGCTTTCTTT; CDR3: CASSFDTLNTEAFF
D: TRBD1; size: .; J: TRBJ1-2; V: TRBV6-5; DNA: TGTGCCAGCAGGGTCGGGACAGGATATGGCTACACCTTC; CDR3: CASRVGTGYGYTF
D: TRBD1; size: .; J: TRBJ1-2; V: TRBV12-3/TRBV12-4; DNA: TGTGCCAGCAGGGTGGGACAGGGTTACTATGGCTACACCTTC; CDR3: CASRVGQGYYGYTF
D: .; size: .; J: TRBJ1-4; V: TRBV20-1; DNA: TGCAGTGCTAGAGTTCGGACAGCAACTAATGAAAAACTGTATTTT; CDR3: CSARVRTATNEKLYF
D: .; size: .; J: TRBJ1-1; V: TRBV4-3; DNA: TGCGCCAGCAGCCAAGATTATAAGGGTGAAGCTTTCTTT; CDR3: CASSQDYKGEAFF
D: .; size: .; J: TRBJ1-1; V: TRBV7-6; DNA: TGTGCCAGCAGCTTAGCGCCTCGGGGCTGGAACACTGAAGCTTTCTTT; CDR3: CASSLAPRGWNTEAFF
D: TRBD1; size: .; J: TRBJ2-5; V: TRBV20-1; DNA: TGCAGTGCTAAGGGACAGCCCCAAGAGACCCAGTACTTC; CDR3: CSAKGQPQETQYF
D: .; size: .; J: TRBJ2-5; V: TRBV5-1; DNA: TGCGCCAGCAGCTTGCCGGAGGGGGCAGGGGAGACCCAGTACTTC; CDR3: CASSLPEGAGETQYF
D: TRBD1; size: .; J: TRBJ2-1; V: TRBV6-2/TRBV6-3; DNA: TGTGCCAGCAGTACCGGGACAGGGGACGATGAGCAGTTCTTC; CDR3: CASSTGTGDDEQFF
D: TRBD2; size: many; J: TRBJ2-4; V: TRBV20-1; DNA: TGCAGTGCTAGGACTAGCGGGAGATATAACGAGGCTCAGTACTTC; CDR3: CSARTSGRYNEAQYF
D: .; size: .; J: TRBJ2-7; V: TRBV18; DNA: TGTGCCAGCTCAACCGGACCGGAGCAGTACTTC; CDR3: CASSTGPEQYF
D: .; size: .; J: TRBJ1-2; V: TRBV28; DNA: TGTGCCAGCAGTTTGGGGGCAAAGGGAGACGGCTACACCTTC; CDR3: CASSLGAKGDGYTF
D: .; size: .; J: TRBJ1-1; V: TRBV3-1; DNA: TGTGCCAGCAGCCAAGCGGGACACATGAACACTGAAGCTTTCTTT; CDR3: CASSQAGHMNTEAFF
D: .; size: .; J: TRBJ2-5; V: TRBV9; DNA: TGTGCCAGCAGCACCCACCCTACTGACCAAGAGACCCAGTACTTC; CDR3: CASSTHPTDQETQYF
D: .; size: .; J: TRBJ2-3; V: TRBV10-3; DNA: TGTGCCATCAGTACCCTGGGGGAGAGTAGCACAGATACGCAGTATTTT; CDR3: CAISTLGESSTDTQYF
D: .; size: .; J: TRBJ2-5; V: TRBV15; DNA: TGTGCCACCAGCAGAGGTCCTGTGGGGGTAGAGACCCAGTACTTC; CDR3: CATSRGPVGVETQYF
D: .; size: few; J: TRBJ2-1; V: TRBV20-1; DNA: TGCAGTGCTATCCTCCCGGCAGCGCCCCTAGACCCCAATGAGCAGTTCTTC; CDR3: CSAILPAAPLDPNEQFF
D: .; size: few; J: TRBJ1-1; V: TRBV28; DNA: TGTGCCAGTGGGGAGCAGGGGAACACTGAAGCTTTCTTT; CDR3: CASGEQGNTEAFF
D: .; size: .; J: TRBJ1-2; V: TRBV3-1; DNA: TGTGCCAGCAGCCCCTTCCGGGGCTTCCCTAACTATGGCTACACCTTC; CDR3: CASSPFRGFPNYGYTF
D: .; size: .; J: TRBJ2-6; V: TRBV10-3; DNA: TGTGCCATCAGTGAACCAATCATGACAGCTGGGGCCAACGTCCTGACTTTC; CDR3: CAISEPIMTAGANVLTF
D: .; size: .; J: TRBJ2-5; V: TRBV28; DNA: TGTGCCAGCAGTCTCCGAGGAACGGGGAGTGAGACCCAGTACTTC; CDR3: CASSLRGTGSETQYF
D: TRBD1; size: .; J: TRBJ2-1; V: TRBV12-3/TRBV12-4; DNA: TGTGCCAGCAGTCGACGTTACAGGGGGGATGAGCAGTTCTTC; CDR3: CASSRRYRGDEQFF
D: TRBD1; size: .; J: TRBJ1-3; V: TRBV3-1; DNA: TGTGCCAGCAGCCCCCGGGGACAGGCTGGAAACACCATATATTTT; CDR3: CASSPRGQAGNTIYF
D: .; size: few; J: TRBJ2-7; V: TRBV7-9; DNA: TGTGCCAGCAGCTTAGCCTGGCACTACGAGCAGTACTTC; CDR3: CASSLAWHYEQYF
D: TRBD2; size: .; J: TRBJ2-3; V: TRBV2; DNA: TGTGCCAGCAGTGAAGCTCCTAGCGGGAGCACAGATACGCAGTATTTT; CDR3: CASSEAPSGSTDTQYF
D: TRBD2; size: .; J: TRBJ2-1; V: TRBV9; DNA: TGTGCCAGCAGCCCCGGGACTAGCGGGGGGGGAAACAATGAGCAGTTCTTC; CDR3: CASSPGTSGGGNNEQFF
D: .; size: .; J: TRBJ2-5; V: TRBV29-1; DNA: TGCAGCGTTGAAGATTGGACTCAAGAGACCCAGTACTTC; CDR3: CSVEDWTQETQYF
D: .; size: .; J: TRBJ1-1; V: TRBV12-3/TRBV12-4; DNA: TGTGCCAGCAGTTTAGCCGGGGTGAGCACTGAAGCTTTCTTT; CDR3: CASSLAGVSTEAFF
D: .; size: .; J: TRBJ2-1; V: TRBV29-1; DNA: TGCAGCGTTGTTAGGGCAGGTAACAATGAGCAGTTCTTC; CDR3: CSVVRAGNNEQFF
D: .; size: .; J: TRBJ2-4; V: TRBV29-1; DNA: TGCAGCGTTGGAACAGGGACGAACATTCAGTACTTC; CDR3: CSVGTGTNIQYF
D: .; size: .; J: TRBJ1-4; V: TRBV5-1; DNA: TGCGCCAGCAGTAACCGACGTCTTAATGAAAAACTGTTTTTT; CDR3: CASSNRRLNEKLFF
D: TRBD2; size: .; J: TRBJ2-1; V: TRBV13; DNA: TGTGCCAGCAGCGGGGCGGGAGTGGCCAATGAGCAGTTCTTC; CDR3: CASSGAGVANEQFF
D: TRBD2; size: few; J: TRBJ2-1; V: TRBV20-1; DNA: TGCAGTGCTCCACTAGCGGGGAACAATGAGCAGTTCTTC; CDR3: CSAPLAGNNEQFF
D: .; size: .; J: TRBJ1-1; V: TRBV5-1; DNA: TGCGCCAGCAGCTTGGATCCAGGTGTTTGGGGTGACGGCACTGAAGCTTTCTTT; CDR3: CASSLDPGVWGDGTEAFF
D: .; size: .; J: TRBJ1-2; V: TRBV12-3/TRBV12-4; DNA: TGTGCCAGCAGTCAAGGACCTCAGGGGGGCTACACCTTC; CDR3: CASSQGPQGGYTF